Listed below are T cell receptor beta chains from one sample, sequenced in a study of T cells after yellow fever vaccination. TCRdb analysed the 5' RACE reads with MiXCR anew, one entry per CDR3 protein. The sample has 400,000 or so distinct CDR3 sequences; around 6.5% are singletons. Material: PBMCs, obtained 5 days after the yellow fever booster vaccination. The source is a man younger than 40 who received the YFV17D yellow fever vaccine. Each CDR3 is given with its conserved first and last residue. The D gene is left open where the match is weak. The size of a clone is reported for some rows only, either as once, few or many, or as a class for expanded clones.

clone size: many
J gene: TRBJ2-2
V gene: TRBV12-3/TRBV12-4
D gene: TRBD1
CDR3 protein: CASSPGGNTGELFF
CDR3 DNA: TGTGCCAGCAGTCCAGGGGGAAACACCGGGGAGCTGTTTTTT

clone size: many
J gene: TRBJ2-3
V gene: TRBV7-2
D gene: .
CDR3 protein: CASSLWGVTGDTQYF
CDR3 DNA: TGTGCCAGCAGCTTATGGGGGGTGACGGGAGATACGCAGTATTTT

clone size: many
J gene: TRBJ2-1
V gene: TRBV11-2
D gene: .
CDR3 protein: CASSSRAGEQFF
CDR3 DNA: TGTGCCAGCAGCTCCCGGGCCGGCGAGCAGTTCTTC

clone size: .
J gene: TRBJ2-1
V gene: TRBV12-3/TRBV12-4
D gene: .
CDR3 protein: CASSLAEYNKQFF
CDR3 DNA: TGTGCCAGCAGTTTAGCGGAGTACAATAAGCAGTTCTTC

clone size: many
J gene: TRBJ2-2
V gene: TRBV4-1
D gene: TRBD1
CDR3 protein: CASSQDARLGTGNTGELFF
CDR3 DNA: TGCGCCAGCAGCCAAGATGCTCGCCTCGGGACAGGGAACACCGGGGAGCTGTTTTTT

clone size: many
J gene: TRBJ2-7
V gene: TRBV4-1
D gene: TRBD2
CDR3 protein: CASSQSLAGGYEQYF
CDR3 DNA: TGCGCCAGCAGCCAGTCGCTAGCGGGAGGTTACGAGCAGTACTTC

clone size: many
J gene: TRBJ1-1
V gene: TRBV7-2
D gene: TRBD1
CDR3 protein: CASSVRQGPEAFF
CDR3 DNA: TGTGCCAGCAGCGTCCGACAGGGCCCTGAAGCTTTCTTT

clone size: .
J gene: TRBJ2-3
V gene: TRBV3-1
D gene: .
CDR3 protein: CASSPLTPTDTQYF
CDR3 DNA: TGTGCCAGCAGCCCGTTGACACCCACAGATACGCAGTATTTT

clone size: .
J gene: TRBJ2-1
V gene: TRBV5-1
D gene: .
CDR3 protein: CASSSLPSVTYNEQFF
CDR3 DNA: TGCGCCAGCAGCTCGCTTCCTAGCGTCACCTACAATGAGCAGTTCTTC

clone size: .
J gene: TRBJ2-1
V gene: TRBV5-1
D gene: .
CDR3 protein: CASRKDSSYNEQFF
CDR3 DNA: TGCGCCAGCAGAAAAGACAGCTCCTACAATGAGCAGTTCTTC

clone size: many
J gene: TRBJ2-3
V gene: TRBV7-2
D gene: .
CDR3 protein: CASSSPGADTQYF
CDR3 DNA: TGTGCCAGCAGCTCCCCGGGGGCAGATACGCAGTATTTT